This is a list of T cell receptor beta chains from one sample in a study of PD-1 blockade in classical Hodgkin lymphoma. Sequencing was performed with immunoSEQ multiplex PCR; in TCRdb, only in-frame clones are kept and a portion is missing. The table shows approximately 10,000 clones, with 85% occurring only once. Specimen: peripheral blood mononuclear cells (PBMCs), collected at baseline. The origin of the receptors is a human donor with classical Hodgkin lymphoma. The CDR3 runs from the conserved cysteine through the conserved F or W. The order of the fields is V gene, clone size, CDR3 protein. Clone size appears in some rows only: once, few, many, or a class for an expanded clone.

TRBV11-3	-	CASSLEMTDTQYF
TRBV2	-	CASSATDTQYF
TRBV7-2	few	CASSSFGTETDTQYF
TRBV9	-	CASSGHSSAEAFF
TRBV6-6	-	CASSRRLGQLYEQYF
TRBV6-1	-	CASSERVRQTYEQYF
TRBV19	once	CASSQRREKLFF
TRBV7-9	once	CASSFTGGEKLFF
TRBV7-9	-	CASSLGLLYGYTF
TRBV19	-	CASSMSLAGRNEQFF
TRBV7-3	-	CASSRGGAGTEAFF
TRBV30	-	CAWSELAGSYNEQFF
TRBV29-1	-	CTTWEGDGGRYGYTF
TRBV4-2	-	CASSLGTLSGYTQYF
TRBV13	once	CASSLGDANYGYTF
TRBV6-5	-	CASSYSRGGADGYTF
TRBV19	-	CASSIEAGDNSPLHF
TRBV7-2	-	CASSLEGGYEKLFF
TRBV4-2	-	CASSQGGDADTQYF
TRBV30	-	CAWRLPGEGYGYTF
TRBV6-5	-	CASSSTGAYEQYF
TRBV11-2	-	CASSPLGGGVNEQFF
TRBV27	once	CASSLAGTRPTYEQYF
TRBV19	-	CASSGGQGVATEAFF
TRBV7-3	-	CASSLSPGGGTEAFF
TRBV7-2	-	CASSETGSARETQYF
TRBV6-5	-	CASRHPGLINNEQFF
TRBV18	-	CASSPRGTDRSNTEAFF
TRBV5-1	-	CASSPAVGTTEAFF
TRBV2	few	CAEGGRFDEQYF
TRBV27	-	CASRLTSGGDTDTQYF
TRBV27	-	CASRPANRGRDNSPLHF
TRBV30	-	CAWSDASGRGSYNEQFF